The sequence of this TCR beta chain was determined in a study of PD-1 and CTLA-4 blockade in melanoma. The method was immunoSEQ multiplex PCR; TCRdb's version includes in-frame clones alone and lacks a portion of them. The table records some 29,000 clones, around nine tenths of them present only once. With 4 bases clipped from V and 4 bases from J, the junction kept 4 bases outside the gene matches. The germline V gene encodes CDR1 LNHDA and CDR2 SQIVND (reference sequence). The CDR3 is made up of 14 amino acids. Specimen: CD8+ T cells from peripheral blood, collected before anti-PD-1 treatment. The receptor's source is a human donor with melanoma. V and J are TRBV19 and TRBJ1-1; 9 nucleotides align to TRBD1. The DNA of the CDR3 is TGTGCCAGTAGTACGGGACAGGGATTCACTGAAGCTTTCTTT. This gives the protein CASSTGQGFTEAFF. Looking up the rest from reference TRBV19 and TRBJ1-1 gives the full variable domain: DGGITQSPKYLFRKEGQNVTLSCEQNLNHDAMYWYRQDPGQGLRLIYYSQIVNDFQKGDIAEGYSVSREKKESFPLTVTSAQKNPTAFYLCASSTGQGFTEAFFGQGTRLTVV.